A selection of T cell receptor beta chains follows, all from one sample in a study of lymphopenia after photon versus proton radiotherapy. Assay: immunoSEQ multiplex PCR; the TCRdb copy retains only in-frame clones and omits some. The table has roughly 16,000 clones, approximately 90% seen once. Sequenced material: peripheral blood, taken from a patient treated with proton-based radiotherapy. The receptor source for this set is a man aged 70-80 years with pancreatic cancer. CDR3s include the opening cysteine and the closing phenylalanine or tryptophan. The order of the fields is clone size, J gene, V gene, D gene, CDR3 protein, CDR3 DNA. The D gene is left open where the match is weak. Expanded clones are given a class, and other clones once, few, many or no size at all.

-,TRBJ1-4,TRBV18,-,CASSPPQAGLREKLFF,TGTGCCAGCTCACCACCCCAAGCAGGGCTAAGGGAAAAACTGTTTTTT
-,TRBJ2-1,TRBV5-4,TRBD2,CASSWGTSSYNVQFF,TGTGCCAGCAGCTGGGGGACTAGCTCCTACAATGTGCAGTTCTTC
once,TRBJ2-7,TRBV5-4,TRBD2,CASSLAGGSSYEQYF,TGTGCCAGCAGCCTAGCGGGGGGGAGCTCCTACGAGCAGTACTTC
-,TRBJ1-1,TRBV2,-,CASQGQLNTEAFF,TGTGCCTCTCAAGGGCAGTTGAACACTGAAGCTTTCTTT
-,TRBJ1-2,TRBV7-9,TRBD1,CASSLARGQGYGYTF,TGTGCCAGCAGCTTAGCTAGGGGGCAAGGCTATGGCTACACCTTC
-,TRBJ2-7,TRBV29-1,-,CSVERLEGSPGEQYF,TGCAGCGTTGAAAGGCTGGAGGGCTCCCCCGGCGAGCAGTACTTC
-,TRBJ2-1,TRBV13,TRBD2,CASSSEGGRKFF,TGTGCCAGCAGCTCCGAAGGCGGGAGGAAGTTCTTC
-,TRBJ1-2,TRBV5-1,-,CASSFGSEGNGYTF,TGCGCCAGCAGCTTTGGGAGTGAAGGGAACGGCTACACCTTC
-,TRBJ1-1,TRBV5-1,-,CASSLEQGLTEAFF,TGCGCCAGCAGCTTGGAACAGGGATTAACTGAAGCTTTCTTT
-,TRBJ1-6,TRBV19,TRBD1,CASSTRTGEASPLHF,TGTGCCAGTAGTACCCGGACAGGGGAGGCCTCACCCCTCCACTTT
-,TRBJ1-1,TRBV5-6,-,CASSLVGHTEAFF,TGTGCCAGCAGCTTGGTCGGCCACACTGAAGCTTTCTTT
-,TRBJ2-5,TRBV9,-,CASSVEERETQYF,TGTGCCAGCAGCGTAGAGGAAAGAGAGACCCAGTACTTC
-,TRBJ2-7,TRBV11-2,-,CASSLAPGNENEQYF,TGTGCCAGCAGCTTAGCCCCAGGGAATGAAAACGAGCAGTACTTC
-,TRBJ1-5,TRBV6-1,TRBD1,CATSGQGAIEQPQHF,TGTGCCACCTCGGGACAGGGGGCTATTGAACAGCCCCAGCATTTT
-,TRBJ1-1,TRBV9,-,CASSDGENTEAFF,TGTGCCAGCAGCGATGGGGAGAACACTGAAGCTTTCTTT
-,TRBJ2-7,TRBV5-6,-,CAGSRAREQYF,TGTGCCGGCAGCCGGGCTCGGGAGCAGTACTTC
-,TRBJ1-2,TRBV30,-,CAWSLTTYYGYTF,TGTGCCTGGAGCTTGACCACCTACTATGGCTACACCTTC
-,TRBJ1-4,TRBV30,-,CAWSVQFNEKLFF,TGTGCCTGGAGTGTACAGTTTAATGAAAAACTGTTTTTT
once,TRBJ2-1,TRBV5-8,TRBD1,CASNFDGTGVTIEFF,TGTGCCAGCAATTTCGACGGGACAGGGGTAACTATCGAGTTCTTC
-,TRBJ2-2,TRBV7-6,-,CASSLARTGVPGELFF,TGTGCCAGCAGCTTAGCTAGGACCGGAGTACCCGGGGAGCTGTTTTTT
-,TRBJ1-1,TRBV7-3,-,CASRQSAANTEAFF,TGTGCCAGCCGTCAGAGCGCGGCAAACACTGAAGCTTTCTTT
-,TRBJ2-7,TRBV2,TRBD2,CASSGTSGAPYEQYF,TGTGCCAGCAGCGGGACTAGCGGAGCCCCCTACGAGCAGTACTTC
-,TRBJ2-2,TRBV4-3,-,CASSQGLGPRGNTGELFF,TGCGCCAGCAGCCAGGGACTCGGGCCCAGGGGGAACACCGGGGAGCTGTTTTTT
-,TRBJ2-3,TRBV5-1,-,CASRRAGSTDTQYF,TGCGCCAGCCGAAGGGCAGGGAGCACAGATACGCAGTATTTT
-,TRBJ2-2,TRBV7-3,-,CASSLGYGSDTGELFF,TGTGCCAGCAGCTTAGGATACGGGTCCGACACCGGGGAGCTGTTTTTT
-,TRBJ2-3,TRBV2,-,CASRLRVRGPADTQYF,TGTGCCAGCAGATTGCGGGTCAGAGGGCCTGCAGATACGCAGTATTTT
-,TRBJ1-2,TRBV6-5,TRBD1,CASRNDRAGGYTF,TGTGCCAGCAGAAACGACAGGGCTGGAGGCTACACCTTC
-,TRBJ2-3,TRBV5-1,-,CASSSEDSRTDTQYF,TGCGCCAGCAGCTCAGAGGACAGCCGCACAGATACGCAGTATTTT
-,TRBJ2-1,TRBV19,TRBD2,CASRPPGGAWDNEQFF,TGTGCCAGTAGACCCCCGGGGGGGGCTTGGGACAATGAGCAGTTCTTC
-,TRBJ1-1,TRBV10-3,TRBD1,CAISESNRGITEAFF,TGTGCCATCAGTGAGTCTAACAGGGGGATCACTGAAGCTTTCTTT
-,TRBJ1-1,TRBV19,TRBD1,CASSIGGGPTEAFF,TGTGCCAGTAGTATTGGAGGGGGCCCTACTGAAGCTTTCTTT
once,TRBJ2-3,TRBV5-1,-,CASSLGRTDTQYF,TGCGCCAGCAGCTTGGGGCGGACAGATACGCAGTATTTT
-,TRBJ2-5,TRBV27,-,CASSPDMETQYF,TGTGCCAGCAGTCCCGATATGGAGACCCAGTACTTC
few,TRBJ1-2,TRBV11-2,TRBD1,CASGPGGHPGSTF,TGTGCCAGCGGGCCAGGGGGCCATCCCGGTTCCACCTTC
-,TRBJ2-7,TRBV14,TRBD2,CASSQVGRARAYEQYF,TGTGCCAGCAGCCAAGTCGGGAGGGCCAGGGCCTACGAGCAGTACTTC